This record concerns one T cell receptor (beta chain) sequence. These data belong to a study of blood T cell repertoires in COVID-19. The wider study: Samples representing acute and convalescent COVID-19 were sourced from the United States, Italy and Spain. Nucleic acid was either cDNA or gDNA, and it came from T cells, B-cell-depleted T cells, or PBMCs.

Generated by immunoSEQ multiplex PCR, the TCRdb table keeps only in-frame clones and is missing some. This sample carries about 220,000 clones, just under 85% of them seen once, and the ten largest clones take approximately 1.3%. Which cohort a participant joined came from the clinical history participants gave. The sequenced sample consisted of PBMCs or T cells enriched from blood (not recorded which). The sequence was obtained from a woman in her thirties or forties with acute COVID-19.

CDR3 amino acids: CATSDLGQTEAFF. Here the CDR3 DNA reads TGTGCCACCAGTGATCTGGGACAGACTGAAGCTTTCTTT. V gene TRBV24-1 combines with J gene TRBJ1-1; 7 bases align to TRBD1. CDR1 KGHDR and CDR2 SFDVKD come from the germline V gene. After removal of 3 bases from V and 5 bases from J, the junction contained 2 bases not matched to a gene. The CDR3 is 13 amino acids.